What follows are 24 T cell receptor beta chains derived from one specimen sequenced in a study of OX40 agonist ivuxolimab in advanced cancers. Libraries were prepared by immunoSEQ multiplex PCR; TCRdb keeps only in-frame clonotypes and omits some of them. The sample carries about 86,000 clones, roughly nine tenths recorded once. Sequencing was performed on CD4+ or CD8+ T cells sorted from blood, taken in a trial of the OX40 agonist ivuxolimab. These receptors were obtained from an adult with an advanced solid tumor such as melanoma, head and neck, liver or kidney cancer.

The J gene is TRBJ2-2, the V gene TRBV19; the D call may be TRBD1 or TRBD2 (6 bases each). This CDR3 contains 15 residues. CDR1 is LNHDA and CDR2 is SQIVND in the germline V gene (reference sequence). Between the trimmed V and J ends, which lost 4 bases and 4 bases, there was a span of 13 bases. The CDR3 DNA follows: TGTGCCAGTAGTACCGGGGGCTTGGGCACCGGGGAGCTGTTTTTT. The encoded protein is CASSTGGLGTGELFF.

The J gene is TRBJ2-1, the V gene TRBV28; 7 nucleotides align to TRBD2. This CDR3 has 15 amino acids. The germline V gene encodes CDR1 MDHEN and CDR2 SYDVKM. J lost 8 bases, V lost 2 bases, and 9 bases had no gene match. CDR3 nucleotides: TGTGCCAGCAGTTTAGCGGGAGTAAAGGGAGATGAGCAGTTCTTC. Protein sequence: CASSLAGVKGDEQFF.

The chain's CDR3 is CASSDRGFGELFF. In DNA form, the CDR3 reads TGTGCCAGCAGTGATCGGGGTTTCGGGGAGCTGTTTTTT. The genes are TRBV6-1 and TRBJ2-2; the D gene is possibly TRBD2 (5 bases). Germline V gene lookup returns CDR1 MNHNS and CDR2 SASEGT. CDR3 length: 13 amino acids. V was trimmed by 3 bases and J by 7 bases, leaving 9 bases between them.

This sequence joins TRBV2 and TRBJ2-2, with 8 bases fitting TRBD1. In germline, CDR1 is SNHLY, CDR2 FYNNEI. The CDR3 is 14 amino acids. V trimming: 6 bases; J trimming: 4 bases; junction bases outside the gene matches: 4. CDR3 sequence (DNA): TGTGCCAGCAGGATGGACAGGGCCACCGGGGAGCTGTTTTTT. It encodes CASRMDRATGELFF.

As to this clone: The germline gene is not matched at one end of the junction; a read error may be the cause. The chain is built from TRBV5-4 and TRBJ1-2; D may be TRBD1 (5 bases). Germline CDR1 and CDR2: SGHNT and YYREEE (reference sequence). The CDR3 loop spans 11 amino acids. CDR3 loop: CASSLGGTKAF. The CDR3 DNA sequence: TGTGCCAGCAGCTTGGGCGGGACCAAAGCCTTC.

This clone was seen more than once but under ten times. The chain carries TRBV7-3 and TRBJ2-3; the D gene is possibly TRBD2 (5 bases). The CDR3 covers 16 residues. V lost 5 bases and J 6 bases, leaving 21 bases between the germline ends. The germline CDR1 and CDR2 sequences are SGHTA and FQGTGA. The CDR3 region has the DNA TGTGCCAGCAGCCCTGGAGGTGGGTCGAATCCTGATACGCAGTATTTT. Encoded protein: CASSPGGGSNPDTQYF.

The V call is TRBV9, the J call TRBJ2-4, with D possibly matching TRBD1 (6 bases). The CDR3 has 15 amino acids. Germline loops: CDR1 SGDLS, CDR2 YYNGEE. V lost 4 bases to trimming and J lost 6 bases, with 17 bases between them. The DNA of the CDR3 is TGTGCCAGCAGCACCCCGGCAGGGGATACAAACATTCAGTACTTC. It is translated as CASSTPAGDTNIQYF.

The chain is built from TRBV11-2 and TRBJ1-2, with D possibly TRBD1 on 6 matching bases. CDR1 is SGHAT and CDR2 is FQNNGV in the germline V gene. The CDR3 loop spans 12 amino acids. V dropped 3 bases and J dropped 8 bases, with 10 bases sitting between them. The CDR3 is CASSFNRVGYTF. CDR3 bases: TGTGCCAGCAGCTTTAACAGGGTCGGCTACACCTTC.

CDR3 residues: CASSRRTETEAFF. As DNA, the CDR3 is TGTGCCAGCTCCCGACGGACAGAGACTGAAGCTTTCTTT. V is TRBV18 and J is TRBJ1-1, with a possible D match to TRBD1 (6 bases). This CDR3 is 13 amino acids long. V was cut by 6 bases and J by 5 bases, with 13 bases left in between. The V gene's germline CDR1 is KGHSH and CDR2 LQKENI.

The chain joins TRBV7-2 to TRBJ2-7; D gene unclear. Germline-derived CDR1 and CDR2 are SGHTA and FQGNSA. Trimming stripped 5 bases from V and 1 base from J, with 12 bases between. The length of the CDR3 is 14 residues. DNA for the CDR3: TGTGCCAGCAGCGCATCTACTTCATCCTACGAGCAGTACTTC. Its translation is CASSASTSSYEQYF.

The J gene is TRBJ2-1, the V gene TRBV7-9, with TRBD2 matching over 9 bases. J lost 8 bases, V lost 1 base, and 15 bases had no gene match. The CDR3 is 18 amino acids. The V gene's germline CDR1 is SEHNR and CDR2 FQNEAQ (reference sequence). The CDR3 here is CASSLGWEAGGGEDEQFF. For the CDR3, the DNA is TGTGCCAGCAGCTTAGGATGGGAAGCGGGAGGTGGTGAAGATGAGCAGTTCTTC.

The J gene is TRBJ1-1, the V gene TRBV7-2, with no clear D. The germline CDR1 and CDR2 sequences are SGHTA and FQGNSA. Trimming removed 7 bases from V and 4 bases from J, with 13 bases in between. The length of the CDR3 is 13 residues. CDR3 region: CASTRKGGTEAFF. The CDR3 coding sequence is TGTGCCAGCACTCGGAAGGGAGGCACTGAAGCTTTCTTT.

This rearrangement joins TRBV10-2 to TRBJ2-1; weak D call: TRBD2 (7 bases). Germline values: CDR1 WSHSY, CDR2 SAAADI. This CDR3 is built from 17 residues. The V gene lost 6 bases and the J gene lost 2 bases, with 20 bases spanning the gap. The CDR3 DNA sequence: TGCGCCAGCAGGGAGACAGCGAGGGGGGGGCCCTACAATGAGCAGTTCTTC. Protein sequence: CASRETARGGPYNEQFF.

The chain recombines TRBV7-9 with TRBJ1-2, with D perhaps TRBD1 (5 bases). Germline V lookup: CDR1 SEHNR, CDR2 FQNEAQ (reference sequence). CDR3 length: 12 amino acids. The V gene lost 8 bases and the J gene lost 4 bases, with 11 bases spanning the gap. The CDR3 here is CASGQGGYGYTF. The DNA of the CDR3 is TGTGCCAGCGGGCAGGGAGGCTATGGCTACACCTTC. Looking up the rest from reference TRBV7-9 and TRBJ1-2 gives the full variable domain: DTGVSQNPRHKITKRGQNVTFRCDPISEHNRLYWYRQTLGQGPEFLTYFQNEAQLEKSRLLSDRFSAERPKGSFSTLEIQRTEQGDSAMYLCASGQGGYGYTFGSGTRLTVV.

This chain connects TRBV7-3 to TRBJ2-1; maybe TRBD1 (6 bases). Trimming took 5 bases from V and 9 from J, leaving 14 bases between them. This CDR3 region has 13 residues. Germline-derived CDR1 and CDR2 are SGHTA and FQGTGA. CDR3: CASSPHQGSEQFF. The CDR3 coding sequence is TGTGCCAGCAGCCCCCATCAGGGGAGTGAGCAGTTCTTC.

The rearrangement links TRBV7-3 to TRBJ1-3, with D uncertain. Looked up from germline, CDR1 is SGHTA and CDR2 is FQGTGA. This CDR3 is built from 16 residues. V was trimmed by 0 bases and J by 0 bases, leaving 9 bases between them. Here the CDR3 reads CASSLTGGDSGNTIYF. The CDR3 DNA sequence: TGTGCCAGCAGCTTAACTGGCGGAGACTCTGGAAACACCATATATTTT.

The V and J genes are TRBV10-3 and TRBJ1-1; TRBD1 agrees at 7 bases. Unmatched junction bases numbered 4, after V lost 2 bases and J lost 1 base. The CDR3 has 15 amino acids. The germline V gene encodes CDR1 ENHRY and CDR2 SYGVKD. Here the CDR3 DNA reads TGTGCCATCAGTGAGGAGGGGGCGGCGAACACTGAAGCTTTCTTT. Protein product: CAISEEGAANTEAFF.

V gene TRBV5-6 combines with J gene TRBJ2-1; D unresolved. This CDR3 comprises 14 residues. Germline V lookup: CDR1 SGHDT, CDR2 YYEEEE. Deletions cut 3 bases from V and 4 bases from J, with 11 bases between. The CDR3 spells CASSSFQDYNEQFF. CDR3 DNA: TGTGCCAGCAGCTCCTTCCAAGATTACAATGAGCAGTTCTTC.

The genes are TRBV5-1 and TRBJ2-2; 9 bases match TRBD2. The CDR3 is made up of 20 amino acids. Germline CDR1 SGHRS, CDR2 YFSETQ. The V gene end was trimmed by 4 bases and the J gene end by 0 bases; junction bases not matched to a gene: 16. CDR3 sequence (DNA): TGCGCCAGCAGCCTTTCCCCCTTAGCGGGAGCTCTCGCGAACACCGGGGAGCTGTTTTTT. Translating gives CASSLSPLAGALANTGELFF.

The table lists this clone with a count of one. The rearrangement joins TRBV7-2 to TRBJ1-4, with D unclear. Between the trimmed V and J ends, which lost 0 bases and 5 bases, there was a span of 7 bases. The CDR3 loop spans 14 amino acids. From germline, CDR1 is SGHTA and CDR2 FQGNSA. The CDR3 DNA follows: TGTGCCAGCAGCTTAGCGGTGGGGAATGAAAAACTGTTTTTT. As protein: CASSLAVGNEKLFF.

The chain uses TRBV7-6 and TRBJ2-7; 8 nucleotides line up with TRBD1. Trimming took 5 bases from V and 2 from J; bases not matched to a gene: 2. The CDR3 has 13 amino acids. CDR1 and CDR2 from the germline V gene are SGHVS and FNYEAQ. The CDR3 DNA follows: TGTGCCAGCAGCCAGGGGGCCACCTACGAGCAGTACTTC. It is translated as CASSQGATYEQYF.

V gene TRBV5-1 combines with J gene TRBJ2-1, with D unresolved. V dropped 2 bases and J dropped 8 bases, with 14 bases sitting between them. The CDR3 is 14 residues long. Germline-derived CDR1 and CDR2 are SGHRS and YFSETQ. CDR3 sequence: CASSFEQGSHEQFF. The CDR3 coding sequence is TGCGCCAGCAGCTTTGAACAAGGGTCTCATGAGCAGTTCTTC.

The CDR3 protein is CASSLAGVAKNIQYF. The CDR3, as DNA: TGTGCCAGCAGCTTAGCCGGGGTTGCCAAAAACATTCAGTACTTC. The V and J genes are TRBV7-2 and TRBJ2-4, with D perhaps matching TRBD2 (5 bases). Germline loops: CDR1 SGHTA, CDR2 FQGNSA. The CDR3 consists of 15 residues. Trimming stripped 0 bases from V and 1 base from J, with 7 bases between.

This clone appeared once. The chain employs TRBV10-1 and TRBJ1-1; TRBD1 might be the D (6 bases). Germline assignment: CDR1 WNHNN and CDR2 SYGVQD (reference sequence). The CDR3 has 16 residues. Trimming stripped 6 bases from V and 0 bases from J, with 17 bases between. This chain's CDR3 is CASRTTGVGMNTEAFF. CDR3 bases: TGCGCCAGCAGGACGACAGGCGTTGGCATGAACACTGAAGCTTTCTTT.